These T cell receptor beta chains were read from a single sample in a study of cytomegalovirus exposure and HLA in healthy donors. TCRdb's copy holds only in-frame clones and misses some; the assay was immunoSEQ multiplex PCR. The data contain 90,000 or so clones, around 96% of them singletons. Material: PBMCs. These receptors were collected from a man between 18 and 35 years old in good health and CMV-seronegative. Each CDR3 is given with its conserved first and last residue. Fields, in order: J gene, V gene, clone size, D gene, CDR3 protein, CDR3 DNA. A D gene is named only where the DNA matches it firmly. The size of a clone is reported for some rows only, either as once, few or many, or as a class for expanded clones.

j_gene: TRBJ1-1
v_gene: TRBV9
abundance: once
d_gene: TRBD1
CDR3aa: CASSDNRGTEAFF
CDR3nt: TGTGCCAGCAGCGATAACAGGGGGACTGAAGCTTTCTTT

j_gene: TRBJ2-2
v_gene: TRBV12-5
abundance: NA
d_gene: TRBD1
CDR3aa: CASDPKTGGYSNTGELFF
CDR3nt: TGTGCTAGTGACCCGAAGACAGGGGGATATTCGAACACCGGGGAGCTGTTTTTT

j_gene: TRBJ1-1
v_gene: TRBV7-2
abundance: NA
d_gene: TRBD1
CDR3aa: CASKLSGTVNTEAFF
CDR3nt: TGTGCCAGCAAGCTTAGTGGGACAGTGAACACTGAAGCTTTCTTT

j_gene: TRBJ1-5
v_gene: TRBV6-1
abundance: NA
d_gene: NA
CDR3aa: CASSDGTGSLGNQPQHF
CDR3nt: TGTGCCAGCAGTGACGGCACAGGATCTTTAGGCAATCAGCCCCAGCATTTT

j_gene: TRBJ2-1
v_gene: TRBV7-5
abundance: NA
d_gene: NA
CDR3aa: CARSFGTIPHHSNEQFF
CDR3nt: TGTGCCAGAAGCTTCGGGACTATTCCCCACCACAGCAATGAGCAGTTCTTC

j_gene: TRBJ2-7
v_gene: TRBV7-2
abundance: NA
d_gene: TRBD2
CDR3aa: CASSLRGGSLTYEQYF
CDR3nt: TGTGCCAGCAGCTTGCGCGGGGGGAGTCTTACCTACGAGCAGTACTTC

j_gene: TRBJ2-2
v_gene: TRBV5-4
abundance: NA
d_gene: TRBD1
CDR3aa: CAHGQGTGELFF
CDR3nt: TGTGCCCACGGACAGGGCACCGGGGAGCTGTTTTTT

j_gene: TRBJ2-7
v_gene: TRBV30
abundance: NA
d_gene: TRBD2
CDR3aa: CAWGVTAGVTEQYF
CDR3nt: TGTGCCTGGGGTGTGACAGCGGGAGTAACCGAGCAGTACTTC

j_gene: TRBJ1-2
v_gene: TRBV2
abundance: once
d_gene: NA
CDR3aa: CASSRTRSNYGYTF
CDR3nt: TGTGCCAGCAGCAGGACACGTTCTAACTATGGCTACACCTTC

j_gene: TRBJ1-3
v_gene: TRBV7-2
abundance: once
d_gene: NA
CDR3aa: CASSFQWAGNTIYF
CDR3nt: TGTGCCAGCAGCTTCCAGTGGGCGGGAAACACCATATATTTT

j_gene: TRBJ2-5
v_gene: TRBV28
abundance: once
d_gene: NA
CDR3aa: CASSSVTVSLSFSQETQYF
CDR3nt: TGTGCCAGCAGTTCCGTGACAGTGTCCCTATCCTTCTCCCAAGAGACCCAGTACTTC

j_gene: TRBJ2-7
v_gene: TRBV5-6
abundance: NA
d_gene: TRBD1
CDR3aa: CASSWGQAVTYEQYF
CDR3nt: TGTGCCAGCAGCTGGGGACAGGCAGTCACCTACGAGCAGTACTTC

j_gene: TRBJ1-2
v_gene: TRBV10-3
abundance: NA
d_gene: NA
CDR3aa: CAISELGPGNGYTF
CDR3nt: TGTGCCATCAGTGAGCTCGGTCCAGGGAATGGCTACACCTTC

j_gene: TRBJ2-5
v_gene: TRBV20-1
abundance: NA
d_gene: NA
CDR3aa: CSALQTGAQYF
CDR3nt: TGCAGTGCCCTTCAAACGGGGGCCCAGTACTTC

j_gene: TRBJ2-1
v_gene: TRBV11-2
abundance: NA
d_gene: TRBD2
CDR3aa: CASSLGLAGVNEQFF
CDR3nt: TGTGCCAGCAGCTTGGGACTGGCGGGAGTGAATGAGCAGTTCTTC

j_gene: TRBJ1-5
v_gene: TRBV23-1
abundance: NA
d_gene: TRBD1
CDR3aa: CASSQRDRHKGANQPQHF
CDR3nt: TGCGCCAGCAGTCAACGGGACAGACACAAGGGGGCCAATCAGCCCCAGCATTTT

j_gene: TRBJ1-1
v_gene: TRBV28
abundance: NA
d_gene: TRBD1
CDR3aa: CASSPRQGYSTEAFF
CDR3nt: TGTGCCAGCAGTCCCCGACAGGGTTACAGCACTGAAGCTTTCTTT